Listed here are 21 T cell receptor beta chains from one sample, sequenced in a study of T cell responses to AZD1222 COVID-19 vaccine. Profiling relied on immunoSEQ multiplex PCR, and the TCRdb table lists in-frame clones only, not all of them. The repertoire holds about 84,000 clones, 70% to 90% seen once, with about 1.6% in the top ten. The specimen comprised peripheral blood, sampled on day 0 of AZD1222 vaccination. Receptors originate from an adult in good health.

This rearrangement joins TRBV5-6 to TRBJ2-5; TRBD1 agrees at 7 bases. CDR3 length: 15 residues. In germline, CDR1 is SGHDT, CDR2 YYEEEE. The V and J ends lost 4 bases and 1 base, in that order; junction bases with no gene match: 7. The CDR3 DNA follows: TGTGCCAGCAGCCCAGGGACAGTACCCCAAGAGACCCAGTACTTC. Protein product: CASSPGTVPQETQYF.

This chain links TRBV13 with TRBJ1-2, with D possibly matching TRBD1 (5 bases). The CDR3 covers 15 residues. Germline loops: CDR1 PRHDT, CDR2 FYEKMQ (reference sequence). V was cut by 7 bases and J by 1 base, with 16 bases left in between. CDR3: CASNLGGLLNYGYTF. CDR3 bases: TGTGCCAGCAATCTGGGGGGGTTGCTTAACTATGGCTACACCTTC.

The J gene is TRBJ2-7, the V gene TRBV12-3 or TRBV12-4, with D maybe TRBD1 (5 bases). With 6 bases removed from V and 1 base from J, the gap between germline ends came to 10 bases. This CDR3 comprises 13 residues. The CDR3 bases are TGTGCCAGCAGCCCGACAGTTTCCTACGAGCAGTACTTC. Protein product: CASSPTVSYEQYF.

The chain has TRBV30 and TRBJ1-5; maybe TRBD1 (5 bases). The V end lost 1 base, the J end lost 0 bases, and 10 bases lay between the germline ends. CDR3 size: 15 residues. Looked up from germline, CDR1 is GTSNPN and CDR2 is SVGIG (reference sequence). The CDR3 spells CAWSGTGPSNQPQHF. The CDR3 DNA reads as TGTGCCTGGAGTGGTACGGGGCCTAGCAATCAGCCCCAGCATTTT. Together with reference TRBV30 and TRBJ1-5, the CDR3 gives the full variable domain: SQTIHQWPATLVQPVGSPLSLECTVEGTSNPNLYWYRQAAGRGLQLLFYSVGIGQISSEVPQNLSASRPQDRQFILSSKKLLLSDSGFYLCAWSGTGPSNQPQHFGDGTRLSIL.

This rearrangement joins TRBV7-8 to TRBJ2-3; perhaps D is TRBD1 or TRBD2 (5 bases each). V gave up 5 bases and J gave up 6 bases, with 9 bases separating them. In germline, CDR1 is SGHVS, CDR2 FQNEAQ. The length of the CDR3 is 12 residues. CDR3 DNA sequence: TGTGCCAGCAGCCCGGGGCGTGATACGCAGTATTTT. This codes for CASSPGRDTQYF.

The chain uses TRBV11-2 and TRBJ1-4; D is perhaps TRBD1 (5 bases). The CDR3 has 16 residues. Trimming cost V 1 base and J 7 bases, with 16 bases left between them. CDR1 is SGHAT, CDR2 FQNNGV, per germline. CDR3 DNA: TGTGCCAGCAGCTTAGGGGTTGGGGGAAGGAGTGAAAAACTGTTTTTT. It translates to CASSLGVGGRSEKLFF.

CDR3 sequence (DNA): TGTGCCAGCAGCCAAAGTGGGATAGCGGGAGGGCGGCACGAGCAGTACTTC. It is translated as CASSQSGIAGGRHEQYF. The V gene is TRBV14, the J gene TRBJ2-7, with TRBD2 identical over 11 bases. Germline assignment: CDR1 SGHDN and CDR2 FVKESK. This CDR3 has 17 residues. Trimming cost V 2 bases and J 5 bases; bases outside gene matches: 11.

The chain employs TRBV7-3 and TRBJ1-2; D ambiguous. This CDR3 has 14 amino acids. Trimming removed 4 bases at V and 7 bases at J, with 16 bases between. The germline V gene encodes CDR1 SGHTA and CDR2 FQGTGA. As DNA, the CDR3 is TGTGCCAGCAGCTATCCGGACGGGATGGGTGGCTACACCTTC. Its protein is CASSYPDGMGGYTF.

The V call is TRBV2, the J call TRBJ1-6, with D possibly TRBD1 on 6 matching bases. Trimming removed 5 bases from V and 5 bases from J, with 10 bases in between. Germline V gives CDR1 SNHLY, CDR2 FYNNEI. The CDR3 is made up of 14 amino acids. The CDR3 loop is CASSTGTNNSPLHF. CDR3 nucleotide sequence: TGTGCCAGCAGTACAGGGACGAATAATTCACCCCTCCACTTT.

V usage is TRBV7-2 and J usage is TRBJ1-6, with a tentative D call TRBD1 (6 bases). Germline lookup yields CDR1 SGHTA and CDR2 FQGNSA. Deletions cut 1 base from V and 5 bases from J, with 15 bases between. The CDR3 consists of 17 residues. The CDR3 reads CASSLVRVAGDNSPLHF. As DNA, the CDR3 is TGTGCCAGCAGCTTAGTCCGGGTGGCAGGGGATAATTCACCCCTCCACTTT. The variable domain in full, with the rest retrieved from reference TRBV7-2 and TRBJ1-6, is GAGVSQSPSNKVTEKGKDVELRCDPISGHTALYWYRQSLGQGLEFLIYFQGNSAPDKSGLPSDRFSAERTGGSVSTLTIQRTQQEDSAVYLCASSLVRVAGDNSPLHFGNGTRLTVT.

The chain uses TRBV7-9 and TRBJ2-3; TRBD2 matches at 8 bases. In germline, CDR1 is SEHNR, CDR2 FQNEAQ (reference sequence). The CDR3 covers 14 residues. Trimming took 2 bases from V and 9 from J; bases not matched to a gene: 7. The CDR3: CASSLSSGGETQYF. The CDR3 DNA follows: TGTGCCAGCAGCTTAAGCAGCGGGGGAGAAACGCAGTATTTT.

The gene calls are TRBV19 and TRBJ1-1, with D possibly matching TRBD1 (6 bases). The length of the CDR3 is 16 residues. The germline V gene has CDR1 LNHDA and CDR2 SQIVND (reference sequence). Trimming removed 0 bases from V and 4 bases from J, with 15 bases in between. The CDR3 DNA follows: TGTGCCAGTAGTATAGAGGATGGACAGATCGGCACTGAAGCTTTCTTT. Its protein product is CASSIEDGQIGTEAFF.

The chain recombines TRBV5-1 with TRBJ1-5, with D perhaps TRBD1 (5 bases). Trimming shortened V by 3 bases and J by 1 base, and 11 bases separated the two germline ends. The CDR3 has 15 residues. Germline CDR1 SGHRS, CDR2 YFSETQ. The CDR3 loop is CASSSGDRSNQPQHF. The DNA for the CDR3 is TGCGCCAGCAGCTCCGGAGACAGAAGCAATCAGCCCCAGCATTTT.

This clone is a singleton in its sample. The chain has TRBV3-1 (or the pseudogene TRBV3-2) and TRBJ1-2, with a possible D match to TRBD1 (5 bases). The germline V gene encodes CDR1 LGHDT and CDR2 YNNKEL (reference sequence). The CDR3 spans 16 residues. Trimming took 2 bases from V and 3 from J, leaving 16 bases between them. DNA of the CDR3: TGTGCCAGCAGCCAACGGCGCGGGAGAGGGGACTATGGCTACACCTTC. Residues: CASSQRRGRGDYGYTF.

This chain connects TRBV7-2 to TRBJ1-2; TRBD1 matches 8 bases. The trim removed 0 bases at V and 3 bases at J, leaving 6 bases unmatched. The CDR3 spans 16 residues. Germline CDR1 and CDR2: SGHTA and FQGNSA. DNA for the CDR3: TGTGCCAGCAGCTTAGCCGTTGGACAGGGCCACTATGGCTACACCTTC. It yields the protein CASSLAVGQGHYGYTF.

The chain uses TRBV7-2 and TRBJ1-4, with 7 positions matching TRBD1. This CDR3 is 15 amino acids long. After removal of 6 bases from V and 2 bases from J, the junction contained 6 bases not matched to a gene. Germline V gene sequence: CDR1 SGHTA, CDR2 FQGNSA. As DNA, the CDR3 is TGTGCCAGCAGGCCAGGGGGTCCTACTAATGAAAAACTGTTTTTT. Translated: CASRPGGPTNEKLFF.

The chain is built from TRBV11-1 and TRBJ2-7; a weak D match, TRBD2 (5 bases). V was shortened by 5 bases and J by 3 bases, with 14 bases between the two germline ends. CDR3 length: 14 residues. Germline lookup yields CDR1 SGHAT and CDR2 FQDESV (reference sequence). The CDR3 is CASSPRDWGYEQYF. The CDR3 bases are TGTGCCAGCAGCCCTCGGGATTGGGGCTACGAGCAGTACTTC.

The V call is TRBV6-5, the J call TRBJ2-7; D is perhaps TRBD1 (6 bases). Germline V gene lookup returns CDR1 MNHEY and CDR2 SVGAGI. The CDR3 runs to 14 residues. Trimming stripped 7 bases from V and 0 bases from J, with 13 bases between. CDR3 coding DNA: TGTGCCAGCACGGGAACAGGGAGCTCCTACGAGCAGTACTTC. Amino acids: CASTGTGSSYEQYF.

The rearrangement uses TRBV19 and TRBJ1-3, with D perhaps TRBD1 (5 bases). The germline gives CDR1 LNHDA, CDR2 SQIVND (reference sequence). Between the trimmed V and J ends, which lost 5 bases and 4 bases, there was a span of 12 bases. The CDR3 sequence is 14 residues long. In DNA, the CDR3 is TGTGCCAGTAGTCCCCGGGGGAACGGAAACACCATATATTTT. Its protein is CASSPRGNGNTIYF. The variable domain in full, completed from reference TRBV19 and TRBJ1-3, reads DGGITQSPKYLFRKEGQNVTLSCEQNLNHDAMYWYRQDPGQGLRLIYYSQIVNDFQKGDIAEGYSVSREKKESFPLTVTSAQKNPTAFYLCASSPRGNGNTIYFGEGSWLTVV.

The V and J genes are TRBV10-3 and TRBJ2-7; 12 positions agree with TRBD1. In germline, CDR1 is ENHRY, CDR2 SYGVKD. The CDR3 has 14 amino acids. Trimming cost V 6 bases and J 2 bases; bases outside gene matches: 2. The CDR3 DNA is TGTGCCATCAGGGGACAGGGGGCTCCCTACGAGCAGTACTTC. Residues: CAIRGQGAPYEQYF.

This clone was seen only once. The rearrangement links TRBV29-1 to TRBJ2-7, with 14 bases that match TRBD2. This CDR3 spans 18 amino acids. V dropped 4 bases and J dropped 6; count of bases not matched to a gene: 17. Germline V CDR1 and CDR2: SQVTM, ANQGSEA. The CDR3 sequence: CSVASRGPGLAGEAEQYF. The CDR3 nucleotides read TGCAGCGTTGCCTCGAGGGGGCCGGGACTAGCGGGAGAGGCCGAGCAGTACTTC.